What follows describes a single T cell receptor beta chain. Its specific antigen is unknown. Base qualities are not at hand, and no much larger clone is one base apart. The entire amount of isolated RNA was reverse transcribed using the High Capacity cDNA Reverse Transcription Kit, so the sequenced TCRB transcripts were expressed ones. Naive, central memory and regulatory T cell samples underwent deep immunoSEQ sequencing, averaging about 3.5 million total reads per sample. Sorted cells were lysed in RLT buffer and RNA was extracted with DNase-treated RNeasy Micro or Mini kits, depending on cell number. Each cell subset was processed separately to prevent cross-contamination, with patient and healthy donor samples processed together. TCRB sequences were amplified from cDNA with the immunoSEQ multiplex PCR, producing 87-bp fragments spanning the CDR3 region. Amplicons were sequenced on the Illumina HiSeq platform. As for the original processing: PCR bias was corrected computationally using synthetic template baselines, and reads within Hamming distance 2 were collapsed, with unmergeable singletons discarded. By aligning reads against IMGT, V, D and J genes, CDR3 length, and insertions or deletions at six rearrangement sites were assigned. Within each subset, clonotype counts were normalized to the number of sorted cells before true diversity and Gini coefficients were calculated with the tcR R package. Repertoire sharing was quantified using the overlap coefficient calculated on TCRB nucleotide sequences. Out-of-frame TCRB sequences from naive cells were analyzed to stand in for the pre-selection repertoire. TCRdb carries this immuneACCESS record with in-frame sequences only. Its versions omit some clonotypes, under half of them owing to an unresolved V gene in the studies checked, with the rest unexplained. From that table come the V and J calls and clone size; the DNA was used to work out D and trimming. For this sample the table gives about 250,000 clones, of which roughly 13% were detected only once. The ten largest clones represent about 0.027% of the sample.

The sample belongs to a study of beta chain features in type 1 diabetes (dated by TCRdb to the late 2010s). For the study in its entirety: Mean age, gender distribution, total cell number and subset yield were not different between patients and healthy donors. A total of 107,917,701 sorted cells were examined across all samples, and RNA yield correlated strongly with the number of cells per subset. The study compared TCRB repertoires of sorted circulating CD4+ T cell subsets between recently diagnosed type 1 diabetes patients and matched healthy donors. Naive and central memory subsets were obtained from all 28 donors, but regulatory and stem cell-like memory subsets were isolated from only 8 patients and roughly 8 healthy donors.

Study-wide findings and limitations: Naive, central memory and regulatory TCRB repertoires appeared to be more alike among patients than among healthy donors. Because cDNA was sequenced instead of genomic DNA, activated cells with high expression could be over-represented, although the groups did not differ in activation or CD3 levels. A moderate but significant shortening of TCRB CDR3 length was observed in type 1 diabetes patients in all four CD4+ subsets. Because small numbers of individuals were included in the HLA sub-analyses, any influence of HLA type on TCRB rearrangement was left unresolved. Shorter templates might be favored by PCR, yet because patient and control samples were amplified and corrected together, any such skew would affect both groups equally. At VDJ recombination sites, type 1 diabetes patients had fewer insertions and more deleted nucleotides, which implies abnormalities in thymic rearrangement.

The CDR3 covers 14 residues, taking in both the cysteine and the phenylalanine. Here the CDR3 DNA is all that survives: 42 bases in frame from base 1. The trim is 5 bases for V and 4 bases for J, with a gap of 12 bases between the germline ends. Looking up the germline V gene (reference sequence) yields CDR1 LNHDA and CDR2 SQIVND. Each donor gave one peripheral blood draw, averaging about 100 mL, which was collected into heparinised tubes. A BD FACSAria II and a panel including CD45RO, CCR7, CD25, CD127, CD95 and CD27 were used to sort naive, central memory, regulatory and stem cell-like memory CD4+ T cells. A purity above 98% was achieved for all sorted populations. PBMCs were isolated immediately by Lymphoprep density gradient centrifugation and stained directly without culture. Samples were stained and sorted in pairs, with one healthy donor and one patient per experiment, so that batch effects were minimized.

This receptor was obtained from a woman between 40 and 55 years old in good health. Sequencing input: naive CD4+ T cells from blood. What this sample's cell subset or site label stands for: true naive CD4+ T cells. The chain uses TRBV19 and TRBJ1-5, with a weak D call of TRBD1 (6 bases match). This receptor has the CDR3 CASSGMDRNQPQHF. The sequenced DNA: TGTGCCAGTAGTGGTATGGACAGAAATCAGCCCCAGCATTTT. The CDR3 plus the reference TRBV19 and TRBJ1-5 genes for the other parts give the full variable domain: DGGITQSPKYLFRKEGQNVTLSCEQNLNHDAMYWYRQDPGQGLRLIYYSQIVNDFQKGDIAEGYSVSREKKESFPLTVTSAQKNPTAFYLCASSGMDRNQPQHFGDGTRLSIL.